The 15 T cell receptor beta chains below come from one sample, sequenced in a study of PD-1 blockade in classical Hodgkin lymphoma. With no exception, relapse followed autologous stem cell transplantation in all patients, and brentuximab vedotin exposure varied. Only in-frame clones appear in the TCRdb table, and some are missing; sequencing was by immunoSEQ multiplex PCR. The repertoire includes approximately 44,000 clones, about two thirds of them detected once, and less than 4% sits in the top ten. Sequencing was performed on peripheral blood mononuclear cells (PBMCs), taken at baseline. All receptors come from a human donor with classical Hodgkin lymphoma.

The chain uses TRBV6-5 and TRBJ2-7, with D tentatively TRBD1 (5 bases). The germline gives CDR1 MNHEY, CDR2 SVGAGI. V was trimmed by 6 bases and J by 3 bases, leaving 9 bases between them. The CDR3 runs 12 residues. For the CDR3, the DNA is TGTGCCAGCAGCCCACAGGTCTACGAGCAGTACTTC. It is translated as CASSPQVYEQYF.

This chain connects TRBV19 to TRBJ2-5; tentative D call: TRBD2 (5 bases). CDR3 size: 13 residues. The V gene's germline CDR1 is LNHDA and CDR2 SQIVND (reference sequence). V was clipped by 1 base and J by 7 bases, with 10 bases between them. CDR3 region: CASSIGGGGTQYF. The CDR3 nucleotides are TGTGCCAGTAGTATAGGTGGAGGCGGGACCCAGTACTTC.

The chain carries TRBV15 and TRBJ2-5; TRBD2 matches at 14 bases. The length of the CDR3 is 16 residues. The V gene's germline CDR1 is LNHNV and CDR2 YYDKDF (reference sequence). Losses at the gene ends were 3 bases for V and 5 bases for J; bases not matched to a gene: 5. The CDR3, as DNA: TGTGCCACCAGCAGGACTAGCGGGAGGGTATGGGAGACCCAGTACTTC. This sequence encodes CATSRTSGRVWETQYF.

V gene TRBV5-4 combines with J gene TRBJ2-7; D uncertain. This CDR3 is 13 amino acids long. The V gene lost 6 bases and the J gene lost 1 base, with 11 bases spanning the gap. Germline V gene lookup returns CDR1 SGHNT and CDR2 YYREEE (reference sequence). As DNA, the CDR3 is TGTGCCAGCAAGCAGCTCTCATCCTACGAGCAGTACTTC. Translated: CASKQLSSYEQYF.

There are a few counts of this clone. The CDR3 DNA reads TGTGCCAGCACTATCGGGACAGGGGGCAACTATGGCTACACCTTC. This sequence encodes CASTIGTGGNYGYTF. The chain joins TRBV7-9 to TRBJ1-2, with 12 bases lining up with TRBD1. Germline V gene data show CDR1 as SEHNR and CDR2 as FQNEAQ (reference sequence). V lost 7 bases to trimming and J lost 2 bases; unmatched junction nucleotides: 5. This CDR3 is built from 15 residues.

V gene TRBV5-1 combines with J gene TRBJ2-7; the D is unclear. This CDR3 is built from 14 residues. The germline CDR1 and CDR2 sequences are SGHRS and YFSETQ. Trimming removed 0 bases at V and 5 bases at J, with 12 bases between. This CDR3 is CASSLALVWDEQYF. In DNA form, the CDR3 reads TGCGCCAGCAGCTTGGCGTTGGTCTGGGACGAGCAGTACTTC. The entire variable domain, with the rest obtained from reference TRBV5-1 and TRBJ2-7, is as follows: KAGVTQTPRYLIKTRGQQVTLSCSPISGHRSVSWYQQTPGQGLQFLFEYFSETQRNKGNFPGRFSGRQFSNSRSEMNVSTLELGDSALYLCASSLALVWDEQYFGPGTRLTVT.

CDR3 nucleotide sequence: TGTGCCAGCAGCTTAGACGACTCGGGGTACAACAACTATGGCTACACCTTC. This encodes CASSLDDSGYNNYGYTF. V and J are TRBV13 and TRBJ1-2; D is unresolved. The V gene's germline CDR1 is PRHDT and CDR2 FYEKMQ (reference sequence). The CDR3 sequence is 17 residues long. Trimming pared 1 base from V and 2 bases from J, leaving 17 bases between.

The chain recombines TRBV9 with TRBJ2-1; no clear D. V lost 4 bases to trimming and J lost 7 bases, with 15 bases between them. Germline V gene data show CDR1 as SGDLS and CDR2 as YYNGEE. The CDR3 runs 14 residues. The DNA for the CDR3 is TGTGCCAGCAGCCAGAGTTCTAACGGAAATGAGCAGTTCTTC. The encoded protein is CASSQSSNGNEQFF.

In its sample, this clone was seen a few times. V gene TRBV30 combines with J gene TRBJ1-2; 7 bases agree with TRBD1. The CDR3 is 13 residues long. Germline V gives CDR1 GTSNPN, CDR2 SVGIG (reference sequence). The trim removed 5 bases at V and 4 bases at J, leaving 7 bases unmatched. CDR3 nucleotides: TGTGCCTGGGAAGGGGGCCGTACCTATGGCTACACCTTC. Translation: CAWEGGRTYGYTF.

The rearrangement links TRBV25-1 to TRBJ1-4; D perhaps matches TRBD1 (6 bases). Per germline, CDR1 MGHDK and CDR2 SYGVNS. This CDR3 is 14 amino acids long. V shed 7 bases and J shed 5 bases, with 14 bases lying between them. CDR3 sequence: CASNHRVGNEKLFF. In DNA form, the CDR3 reads TGTGCCAGCAATCACAGGGTGGGGAATGAAAAACTGTTTTTT. The full variable domain, completed using reference TRBV25-1 and TRBJ1-4, is EADIYQTPRYLVIGTGKKITLECSQTMGHDKMYWYQQDPGMELHLIHYSYGVNSTEKGDLSSESTVSRIRTEHFPLTLESARPSHTSQYLCASNHRVGNEKLFFGSGTQLSVL.

CDR3 sequence reads: CASSLQSHREQYF. CDR3 DNA: TGTGCCAGCAGTTTACAGTCCCACCGGGAGCAGTACTTC. V is TRBV27 and J is TRBJ2-7; no definite D call. This CDR3 region has 13 residues. The V end lost 2 bases, the J end lost 7 bases, and 12 bases lay between the germline ends. The V gene's germline CDR1 is MNHEY and CDR2 SMNVEV (reference sequence).

The gene calls are TRBV6-5 and TRBJ1-1; no definite D call. The CDR3 contains 13 residues. CDR1 and CDR2 from the germline V gene are MNHEY and SVGAGI. Trimming took off 1 base at V and 5 bases at J, with 8 bases between the two ends. CDR3 protein: CASSYFRRTEAFF. The CDR3 coding sequence is TGTGCCAGCAGTTACTTTAGGAGGACTGAAGCTTTCTTT.

The chain uses TRBV18 and TRBJ1-5; 12 nucleotides agree with TRBD1. The ends lost 6 bases at V and 6 bases at J; junction bases unmatched: 9. This CDR3 spans 16 amino acids. Germline V gene data show CDR1 as KGHSH and CDR2 as LQKENI. The CDR3 spells CASSPQGQGASQPQHF. CDR3 DNA sequence: TGTGCCAGCTCGCCCCAGGGACAGGGGGCGAGTCAGCCCCAGCATTTT.

CDR3 nucleotides: TGTGCCAGTAGTATCAGGGGGGGAAGCAATCAGCCCCAGCATTTT. Its translation: CASSIRGGSNQPQHF. The V and J genes are TRBV19 and TRBJ1-5; TRBD1 agrees at 7 bases. The CDR3 length is 15 residues. V dropped 3 bases and J dropped 1; count of bases not matched to a gene: 3. From germline, CDR1 is LNHDA and CDR2 SQIVND (reference sequence).

The chain links TRBV10-3 to TRBJ2-7, with no clear D. Per the germline V gene, CDR1 is ENHRY and CDR2 is SYGVKD. Trimming shortened V by 2 bases and J by 1 base, and 12 bases separated the two germline ends. This CDR3 has 15 amino acids. The CDR3 nucleotides read TGTGCCATCAGTGAGGGACCGAACGGTTCCTACGAGCAGTACTTC. Protein product: CAISEGPNGSYEQYF.